This T cell receptor (beta chain) stems from a study of blood T cell repertoires in COVID-19. Profiling relied on immunoSEQ multiplex PCR, and the TCRdb table lists in-frame clones only, not all of them. Seen here are about 68,000 clones, over 70% observed once, and the top ten hold 9.5% to 15%. The CDR3 is 12 amino acids. Germline V CDR1 and CDR2: MNHEY, SVGEGT. The V end was cut by 5 bases, the J end by 4 bases, with 9 bases between. Sequencing was done on a sample of peripheral blood. The TCR comes from a human donor in a cohort sampled during active COVID-19. This sequence joins TRBV6-2 or TRBV6-3 and TRBJ2-7, with D possibly being TRBD2 (5 bases). DNA of the CDR3: TGTGCCAGCAGTCTACTAGATTACGAGCAGTACTTC. Protein product: CASSLLDYEQYF.